These 31 T cell receptor beta chains came from one sample sequenced in a study of blood T cell repertoires in COVID-19. Sequencing was performed with immunoSEQ multiplex PCR; in TCRdb, only in-frame clones are kept and a portion is missing. The data hold around 150,000 clones, with approximately 85% observed a single time. The sample comprised peripheral blood. The receptors derive from a man in his 60s with active or convalescent COVID-19.

V gene TRBV3-1 (or the pseudogene TRBV3-2) combines with J gene TRBJ2-5; the match to TRBD2 covers 9 bases. Germline V CDR1 and CDR2: LGHDT, YNNKEL (reference sequence). Trimming removed 8 bases from V and 6 bases from J; junction bases left unmatched: 16. This CDR3 is 16 amino acids long. The CDR3 here is CASESLGGRARKTQYF. The CDR3 DNA reads as TGTGCCAGCGAATCCTTGGGCGGGAGGGCCCGAAAGACCCAGTACTTC.

The rearrangement joins TRBV18 to TRBJ1-4; D not resolved. Between the trimmed V and J ends, which lost 3 bases and 6 bases, there was a span of 14 bases. Germline-derived CDR1 and CDR2 are KGHSH and LQKENI. This CDR3 region has 15 residues. Here the CDR3 DNA reads TGTGCCAGCTCACCCTCAATCTCGGGAGATGAAAAACTGTTTTTT. Translation gives CASSPSISGDEKLFF.

The chain recombines TRBV21-1 with TRBJ1-2; the table calls TRBD1, which could not be checked here. TRBV21-1 is a recognized pseudogene. The CDR3 extends over 13 amino acids. The CDR3 here is CASLQGIPYGYTF. CDR3 in DNA: TGTGCCAGCCTCCAGGGGATACCGTATGGCTACACCTTC.

The rearrangement joins TRBV9 to TRBJ1-6, with 7 bases matching TRBD1. Per germline, CDR1 SGDLS and CDR2 YYNGEE. V lost 0 bases and J lost 7; bases outside the gene matches: 4. The CDR3 consists of 15 residues. The CDR3 region has the DNA TGTGCCAGCAGCGTAGAGGGGGCAGGCAATTCACCCCTCCACTTT. Its protein is CASSVEGAGNSPLHF.

This chain joins TRBV14 and TRBJ1-5; no firm D call. CDR1 and CDR2 (germline): SGHDN, FVKESK. Trimming cost V 4 bases and J 4 bases, with 8 bases left between them. The CDR3 runs 13 residues. CDR3 in amino acids: CASSRQENQPQHF. CDR3 sequence (DNA): TGTGCCAGCAGCCGTCAGGAAAATCAGCCCCAGCATTTT.

The V gene is TRBV14, the J gene TRBJ1-5; D unresolved. Trimming took off 0 bases at V and 0 bases at J, with 9 bases between the two ends. The CDR3 length is 16 residues. Per germline, CDR1 SGHDN and CDR2 FVKESK. CDR3 amino acids: CASSQESGGSNQPQHF. As DNA, the CDR3 is TGTGCCAGCAGCCAAGAATCTGGAGGTAGCAATCAGCCCCAGCATTTT.

The table lists this clone with a few counts. The J gene is TRBJ2-7, the V gene TRBV28, with a weak D call TRBD1 (5 bases). The V end was cut by 2 bases, the J end by 4 bases, with 15 bases between. Germline V gene lookup returns CDR1 MDHEN and CDR2 SYDVKM. CDR3 length: 15 residues. CDR3 DNA: TGTGCCAGCAGTTTAGCGCAGGGTGGTGGATACGAGCAGTACTTC. It yields the protein CASSLAQGGGYEQYF.

This clone was counted only a few times. This chain uses TRBV6-1 with TRBJ1-5; D is uncertain. Trimming stripped 2 bases from V and 0 bases from J, with 5 bases between. Germline CDR1 MNHNS, CDR2 SASEGT. This CDR3 region has 14 residues. CDR3 protein: CASSESHSNQPQHF. DNA for the CDR3: TGTGCCAGCAGTGAATCACATAGCAATCAGCCCCAGCATTTT.

This clone was detected once. The chain joins TRBV2 to TRBJ2-1; a possible D gene is TRBD2 (7 bases). Looked up from germline, CDR1 is SNHLY and CDR2 is FYNNEI. The length of the CDR3 is 13 residues. V was cut by 4 bases and J by 9 bases, with 13 bases left in between. The DNA of the CDR3 is TGTGCCAGCAGTGCGAACAGGGAGGGTGAGCAGTTCTTC. This encodes CASSANREGEQFF.

The J gene is TRBJ2-2, the V gene TRBV5-1, with no clear D. V lost 0 bases and J 4 bases, leaving 4 bases between the germline ends. The CDR3 is made up of 13 amino acids. In germline, CDR1 is SGHRS, CDR2 YFSETQ. The DNA for the CDR3 is TGCGCCAGCAGCTTGGTGGCCACCGGGGAGCTGTTTTTT. Its translation: CASSLVATGELFF.

V usage is TRBV7-2 and J usage is TRBJ2-2, with TRBD2 matching 9 bases. Germline CDR1 and CDR2: SGHTA and FQGNSA. V gave up 1 base and J gave up 3 bases; unmatched junction bases: 3. The length of the CDR3 is 16 residues. The CDR3 sequence is CASSLVGGRDTGELFF. CDR3 bases: TGTGCCAGCAGCTTAGTCGGCGGGAGGGACACCGGGGAGCTGTTTTTT.

The chain couples TRBV28 to TRBJ1-2, with 10 bases lining up with TRBD1. V was pared by 5 bases and J by 4 bases, with 4 bases of the junction left unmatched. This CDR3 is built from 14 residues. From germline, CDR1 is MDHEN and CDR2 SYDVKM. CDR3 bases: TGTGCCAGCAGTCGACAGGGGGCTGCCTATGGCTACACCTTC. The encoded protein is CASSRQGAAYGYTF.

CDR3 sequence: CASSLVLATGMNTEAFF. The CDR3 coding sequence is TGTGCCAGCAGCTTAGTCCTCGCGACAGGGATGAACACTGAAGCTTTCTTT. The chain is built from TRBV5-4 and TRBJ1-1; 7 bases align to TRBD1. This CDR3 has 17 amino acids. The germline CDR1 and CDR2 sequences are SGHNT and YYREEE (reference sequence). V lost 2 bases and J lost 0; bases outside the gene matches: 10.

This chain joins TRBV27 and TRBJ2-3; the match to TRBD2 covers 10 bases. CDR1 and CDR2 (germline): MNHEY, SMNVEV (reference sequence). The ends lost 0 bases at V and 2 bases at J; junction bases unmatched: 2. The CDR3 has 16 residues. The CDR3 bases are TGTGCCAGCAGTTTATCCCTAGCGGGGGTCACAGATACGCAGTATTTT. The encoded protein is CASSLSLAGVTDTQYF.

The chain joins TRBV11-1 to TRBJ2-1; 8 bases fit TRBD1. There are 14 residues in the CDR3. Germline V gene lookup returns CDR1 SGHAT and CDR2 FQDESV (reference sequence). Trimming at V came to 6 bases and at J to 2 bases, leaving 3 bases not matched to a gene. Here the CDR3 reads CASRGQGPYNEQFF. The CDR3 nucleotides are TGTGCCAGCAGAGGACAGGGACCCTACAATGAGCAGTTCTTC.

The chain is built from TRBV9 and TRBJ2-3; TRBD2 matches 9 bases. Unmatched junction bases numbered 2, after V lost 0 bases and J lost 3 bases. CDR3 length: 15 residues. Looked up from germline, CDR1 is SGDLS and CDR2 is YYNGEE. For the CDR3, the DNA is TGTGCCAGCAGCGTAGGCAGCGGGAGGACAGATACGCAGTATTTT. Amino acids: CASSVGSGRTDTQYF.

The genes are TRBV19 and TRBJ1-2; D ambiguous. The ends were cut back, 1 base at V and 2 bases at J, with 5 bases in the middle. The CDR3 is made up of 13 amino acids. Germline V gene sequence: CDR1 LNHDA, CDR2 SQIVND (reference sequence). CDR3 coding DNA: TGTGCCAGTAGTATAGGCGGGAACTATGGCTACACCTTC. This encodes CASSIGGNYGYTF. The full variable domain, rest sourced from reference TRBV19 and TRBJ1-2, is DGGITQSPKYLFRKEGQNVTLSCEQNLNHDAMYWYRQDPGQGLRLIYYSQIVNDFQKGDIAEGYSVSREKKESFPLTVTSAQKNPTAFYLCASSIGGNYGYTFGSGTRLTVV.

J is TRBJ1-2 and V is TRBV4-1; TRBD1 aligns across 7 bases. The ends lost 2 bases at V and 0 bases at J; junction bases unmatched: 6. Germline CDR1 MGHRA, CDR2 YSYEKL. The CDR3 loop spans 16 amino acids. The CDR3 protein is CASSQSTGTANYGYTF. In DNA form, the CDR3 reads TGCGCCAGCAGCCAATCAACCGGGACAGCTAACTATGGCTACACCTTC.

This clone was detected only once. V and J are TRBV5-1 and TRBJ2-3; 8 nucleotides agree with TRBD2. Unmatched junction bases numbered 7, after V lost 6 bases and J lost 1 base. In germline, CDR1 is SGHRS, CDR2 YFSETQ. This CDR3 region has 15 residues. CDR3 DNA sequence: TGCGCCAGCACCCTTAGCGGGGCCGGCACAGATACGCAGTATTTT. Amino acid sequence: CASTLSGAGTDTQYF.

The chain couples TRBV3-1 (or the pseudogene TRBV3-2) to TRBJ2-5, with 7 bases identical to TRBD1. The V gene's germline CDR1 is LGHDT and CDR2 YNNKEL (reference sequence). The CDR3 has 15 amino acids. J gave up 4 bases and V 1 base, and 6 bases lay outside the gene matches. CDR3 sequence: CASSQAQGVLETQYF. The DNA of the CDR3 is TGTGCCAGCAGCCAAGCCCAGGGGGTCCTAGAGACCCAGTACTTC.

This chain uses TRBV6-1 with TRBJ2-5, with a tentative D call TRBD1 (5 bases). Germline CDR1 reads MNHNS; CDR2 reads SASEGT. The V and J ends lost 1 base and 5 bases respectively, with 14 bases between them. CDR3 length: 15 residues. CDR3 region: CASSEVGADGETQYF. The CDR3 nucleotides read TGTGCCAGCAGTGAAGTAGGGGCGGATGGGGAGACCCAGTACTTC.

This clone appeared a few times. The DNA for the CDR3 is TGTGCCAGCAGTCCAGCCTACGAGCAGTACTTC. It is translated as CASSPAYEQYF. The V gene is TRBV25-1, the J gene TRBJ2-7; D is uncertain. Germline V gene lookup returns CDR1 MGHDK and CDR2 SYGVNS. Trimming left V 5 bases short and J 2 bases short, with 4 bases between. This CDR3 is 11 amino acids long.

CDR3 region: CASSDGQGGNEQFF. The CDR3 bases are TGTGCCAGCAGTGACGGACAGGGAGGCAATGAGCAGTTCTTC. The genes are TRBV6-1 and TRBJ2-1; the match to TRBD1 covers 8 bases. CDR1 is MNHNS, CDR2 SASEGT, per germline. J was trimmed by 6 bases and V by 3 bases; bases with no gene match: 4. The CDR3 is 14 amino acids.

CDR3 protein: CASRIPGQGPNEQYF. The CDR3 DNA reads TGTGCCAGCAGAATTCCGGGACAGGGTCCCAACGAGCAGTACTTC. The chain recombines TRBV28 with TRBJ2-7; 9 bases fit TRBD1. Germline CDR1 and CDR2: MDHEN and SYDVKM. This CDR3 spans 15 amino acids. V shed 6 bases and J 5 bases; nucleotides not matched to a gene: 11.

The V call is TRBV27, the J call TRBJ1-2, with D perhaps matching TRBD1 (6 bases). The CDR3 loop spans 13 amino acids. CDR1 and CDR2 from the germline V gene are MNHEY and SMNVEV (reference sequence). The germline V and J ends were trimmed by 6 bases and 4 bases, with 12 bases remaining between them. CDR3 sequence reads: CASRQTGPYGYTF. The CDR3 coding sequence is TGTGCCAGCAGACAGACAGGCCCCTATGGCTACACCTTC.

This clone was picked up one time. The chain has TRBV2 and TRBJ2-3; 9 positions match TRBD1. This CDR3 comprises 15 residues. Germline CDR1 is SNHLY and CDR2 is FYNNEI. V was pared by 6 bases and J by 2 bases, with 6 bases of the junction left unmatched. As DNA, the CDR3 is TGTGCCAGCAGGGGACAGGGATTGGTCACAGATACGCAGTATTTT. Its translation is CASRGQGLVTDTQYF.

The chain has TRBV19 and TRBJ1-2, with TRBD1 matching 8 bases. Losses at the gene ends were 2 bases for V and 10 bases for J; bases not matched to a gene: 6. CDR3 size: 13 residues. Germline V lookup: CDR1 LNHDA, CDR2 SQIVND (reference sequence). The chain's CDR3 is CASSITKTGVYTF. Here the CDR3 DNA reads TGTGCCAGTAGTATAACTAAGACAGGGGTCTACACCTTC.

This clone has a handful of counts. The chain combines TRBV7-8 with TRBJ1-5; a possible D gene is TRBD1 (6 bases). V was trimmed by 5 bases and J by 1 base, leaving 12 bases between them. The CDR3 runs to 15 residues. The germline V gene encodes CDR1 SGHVS and CDR2 FQNEAQ. In nucleotides, the CDR3 is TGTGCCAGCAGCGTCACGAGGGGGAGCAATCAGCCCCAGCATTTT. It specifies CASSVTRGSNQPQHF.

J is TRBJ2-7 and V is TRBV7-9, with D unclear. Germline-derived CDR1 and CDR2 are SEHNR and FQNEAQ (reference sequence). The CDR3 is 14 residues long. The ends were cut back, 5 bases at V and 2 bases at J, with 13 bases in the middle. In nucleotides, the CDR3 is TGTGCCAGCAGCCCCTCGACACGAACCTACGAGCAGTACTTC. Translated, it gives CASSPSTRTYEQYF.

This clone has only one observation. The V and J genes are TRBV6-5 and TRBJ1-4, with a weak D call TRBD1 (6 bases). This CDR3 is 16 amino acids long. Germline loops: CDR1 MNHEY, CDR2 SVGAGI. Trimming removed 1 base from V and 0 bases from J, with 9 bases in between. CDR3 DNA sequence: TGTGCCAGCAGTTACTACAGGGTTGCAACTAATGAAAAACTGTTTTTT. It translates to CASSYYRVATNEKLFF.

The chain links TRBV14 to TRBJ2-7, with TRBD2 matching 9 bases. CDR3 length: 16 residues. CDR1 SGHDN and CDR2 FVKESK come from the germline V gene. Germline trimming cut 2 bases from V and 0 bases from J; bases unmatched to any gene: 5. Here the CDR3 reads CASSQRDSGSSYEQYF. The CDR3 region has the DNA TGTGCCAGCAGCCAACGGGATAGCGGGAGCTCCTACGAGCAGTACTTC. Drawing the rest from reference TRBV14 and TRBJ2-7, the complete variable domain is EAGVTQFPSHSVIEKGQTVTLRCDPISGHDNLYWYRRVMGKEIKFLLHFVKESKQDESGMPNNRFLAERTGGTYSTLKVQPAELEDSGVYFCASSQRDSGSSYEQYFGPGTRLTVT.